The 9 T cell receptor beta chains listed next were all sequenced from one sample in a study of CD8+ T cells in alopecia areata. Treatment noted: oral pan-JAK inhibitor, 5-10 mg twice daily. It was cDNA, reverse transcribed from extracted RNA, that served as the sequencing template. Some clones are missing from TCRdb's copy, which holds only in-frame ones; the method was immunoSEQ multiplex PCR. The sample includes roughly 180,000 clones, roughly 50% seen only once; the top ten take about a tenth. The sequences come from CD8+ T cells sorted from blood, collected at week 24, from a patient treated with tofacitinib. These TCRs come from a human donor with alopecia areata.

This clone was detected only a few times. The genes are TRBV6-5 and TRBJ2-7; TRBD1 is a possible D gene (6 bases). The CDR3 loop spans 15 amino acids. The V and J ends lost 0 bases and 7 bases respectively, with 16 bases between them. Germline V gene sequence: CDR1 MNHEY, CDR2 SVGAGI. In DNA, the CDR3 is TGTGCCAGCAGTTACTCGCTATTGGGGGCGGGTGAGCAGTACTTC. It yields the protein CASSYSLLGAGEQYF.

This clone was counted once. V is TRBV7-2 and J is TRBJ2-6, with no clear D. Germline CDR1 and CDR2: SGHTA and FQGNSA. The CDR3 length is 15 residues. The V and J ends lost 0 bases and 4 bases respectively, with 7 bases between them. The CDR3 sequence: CASSLAPWGANVLTF. The CDR3 DNA reads as TGTGCCAGCAGCTTAGCCCCGTGGGGGGCCAACGTCCTGACTTTC.

J is TRBJ1-1 and V is TRBV14, with D unresolved. Germline-derived CDR1 and CDR2 are SGHDN and FVKESK. This CDR3 comprises 13 residues. Deletions cut 2 bases from V and 3 bases from J, with 7 bases between. In nucleotides, the CDR3 is TGTGCCAGCAGCCAATACTACGACACTGAAGCTTTCTTT. This sequence encodes CASSQYYDTEAFF.

This clone was seen only once. The V gene is TRBV4-3, the J gene TRBJ2-2; D tentatively reads TRBD1 or TRBD2 (6 bases each). V was pared by 4 bases and J by 10 bases, with 19 bases between. The CDR3 covers 15 residues. From germline, CDR1 is LGHNA and CDR2 YSLEER. The CDR3 coding sequence is TGCGCCAGCAGCCCTGGAGGGGGGAGACCGATGGAGCTGTTTTTT. This sequence encodes CASSPGGGRPMELFF.

The chain uses TRBV7-9 and TRBJ2-7, with D unresolved. CDR3 length equals 12 residues. Germline CDR1 reads SEHNR; CDR2 reads FQNEAQ (reference sequence). V lost 0 bases to trimming and J lost 3 bases, with 3 bases between them. CDR3 sequence (DNA): TGTGCCAGCAGCTTAGCTCTCTACGAGCAGTACTTC. Protein product: CASSLALYEQYF.

The gene calls are TRBV5-1 and TRBJ1-1; no reliable D call. The V gene's germline CDR1 is SGHRS and CDR2 YFSETQ. This CDR3 has 12 residues. Trimming pared 7 bases from V and 5 bases from J, leaving 12 bases between. This CDR3 reads CASRVLGTEAFF. Here the CDR3 DNA reads TGCGCCAGCCGAGTCCTGGGGACTGAAGCTTTCTTT. The full variable domain, its missing parts supplied by reference TRBV5-1 and TRBJ1-1, is KAGVTQTPRYLIKTRGQQVTLSCSPISGHRSVSWYQQTPGQGLQFLFEYFSETQRNKGNFPGRFSGRQFSNSRSEMNVSTLELGDSALYLCASRVLGTEAFFGQGTRLTVV.

The genes are TRBV30 and TRBJ2-1; D not resolved. In germline, CDR1 is GTSNPN, CDR2 SVGIG (reference sequence). The CDR3 has 12 amino acids. The V and J ends lost 3 bases and 7 bases respectively, with 10 bases between them. The CDR3 region has the DNA TGTGCCTGGAGCCTAGGTAGAAATGAGCAGTTCTTC. Translated: CAWSLGRNEQFF.

This clone turned up a few times. J is TRBJ2-5 and V is TRBV4-3; 13 bases agree with TRBD2. V shed 8 bases, J shed 1 base, and the junction held 7 bases outside the gene matches. Germline values: CDR1 LGHNA, CDR2 YSLEER. The CDR3 totals 16 residues. The chain's CDR3 is CASALGLAGRQETQYF. The CDR3 DNA reads TGCGCCAGCGCATTGGGACTAGCGGGGCGCCAAGAGACCCAGTACTTC.

This clone has only one observation. The V and J genes are TRBV25-1 and TRBJ2-2; unclear D gene. Trimming took off 6 bases at V and 6 bases at J, with 5 bases between the two ends. Germline V gives CDR1 MGHDK, CDR2 SYGVNS. The CDR3 is made up of 11 amino acids. CDR3: CASRYAGELFF. As DNA, the CDR3 is TGTGCCAGCAGATACGCCGGGGAGCTGTTTTTT.